This is a list of T cell receptor beta chains from one sample in a study of blood T cells in healthy people across ages. A single record per CDR3 protein comes from TCRdb applying MiXCR to the 5' RACE reads. The sample records roughly 790,000 distinct CDR3 sequences, roughly 41% being singletons. Sequencing was done on a sample of blood. The receptors stem from a woman aged 55-70 years in good health. The CDR3 runs from the conserved cysteine through the conserved F or W. A D gene is named only where the DNA matches it firmly. Clone sizes are given selectively: once, few, many, or a class where the clone is expanded.

>TRBV7-3|few|-|TRBJ2-7
TGTGCCAGCAGCTCCACCGGGACTTCTGACGAGCAGTACTTC
CASSSTGTSDEQYF
>TRBV24-1|-|TRBD1|TRBJ2-3
TGTGCCACCAGTGATTTACCGGGACAGAGCACAGATACGCAGTATTTT
CATSDLPGQSTDTQYF
>TRBV7-9|few|TRBD1|TRBJ1-5
TGTGCCAGCAGCAGGGCGGACAGGAGGCAGCCCCAGCATTTT
CASSRADRRQPQHF
>TRBV20-1|few|-|TRBJ2-1
TGCAGTGCTAGTCTTGACAATGAGCAGTTCTTC
CSASLDNEQFF
>TRBV2|-|TRBD1|TRBJ2-7
TGTGCCAGCAAAGCGGGACAGGGTGCCTACGAGCAGTACTTC
CASKAGQGAYEQYF
>TRBV10-3|few|-|TRBJ2-3
TGTGCCATCAGTGATCCACCCCCTGGCAGGGTTACTAGCACAGATACGCAGTATTTT
CAISDPPPGRVTSTDTQYF
>TRBV27|-|-|TRBJ2-7
TGTGCCAGCAGTTCTCGGACTGGCTCCTACAATGAGCAGTACTTC
CASSSRTGSYNEQYF
>TRBV11-2|-|TRBD1|TRBJ2-1
TGTGCCAGCAGCTTCGGACCGGGACAGGGGGTAGCTGAGCAGTTCTTC
CASSFGPGQGVAEQFF
>TRBV7-2|few|-|TRBJ2-7
TGTGCCAGCAGCCAAAGACGGAATACCTACGAGCAGTACTTC
CASSQRRNTYEQYF
>TRBV27|many|TRBD1|TRBJ2-5
TGTGCCAGCAGTCGGGACAGGGTAGTTCAAGAGACCCAGTACTTC
CASSRDRVVQETQYF
>TRBV20-1|-|TRBD2|TRBJ2-6
TGCAGTGCCCAGGGACTAGCGGGCTCTGGGGCCAACGTCCTGACTTTC
CSAQGLAGSGANVLTF
>TRBV7-9|many|-|TRBJ2-7
TGTGCCAGCAGGTGGGGGTCCTCCTACGAGCAGTACTTC
CASRWGSSYEQYF
>TRBV2|few|-|TRBJ2-1
TGTGCCTGCAGGGACGGGGTCTACAATGAGCAGTTCTTC
CACRDGVYNEQFF
>TRBV7-2|few|-|TRBJ1-4
TGTGCCACCAGGCGTACGGGCACTAATGAAAAACTGTTTTTT
CATRRTGTNEKLFF
>TRBV7-2|few|TRBD2|TRBJ2-1
TGTGCCAGCAGCTTAGAATATGGAGCGGGAGGTTCAAATGAGCAGTTCTTC
CASSLEYGAGGSNEQFF
>TRBV6-2/TRBV6-3|few|-|TRBJ2-4
TGTGCCAGCAGTTATTCCCGGGACTGGCTGTACTTC
CASSYSRDWLYF
>TRBV10-3|-|-|TRBJ2-7
TGTGCCATCAGTGAGTCGGTGGGAGTTTACGAGCAGTACTTC
CAISESVGVYEQYF
>TRBV3-1|few|TRBD2|TRBJ2-1
TGTGCCAGCAGCCAATTTCGGGACTACGTCGGTGAGCAGTTCTTC
CASSQFRDYVGEQFF
>TRBV30|-|-|TRBJ2-5
TGTGCCTGGAGTGTACTGACGGAGACCCAGTACTTC
CAWSVLTETQYF
>TRBV7-9|-|TRBD2|TRBJ2-1
TGTGCCAGCAGCTTACGAGGGGAGGGCCGCGGTGAGCAGTTCTTC
CASSLRGEGRGEQFF
>TRBV3-1|many|-|TRBJ1-2
TGTGCCAGCAGCCACCCGCGGGATGGCTACACCTTC
CASSHPRDGYTF
>TRBV28|many|-|TRBJ2-6
TGTGCCAGCAAGGAGGGGTCTGGGGCCAACGTCCTGACTTTC
CASKEGSGANVLTF
>TRBV5-1|few|TRBD1|TRBJ2-1
TGCGCCAGCAGCATTAAGACAGGGGGCCGGTACAATGAGCAGTTCTTC
CASSIKTGGRYNEQFF
>TRBV2|-|-|TRBJ2-5
TGTGCCGTCAGCCAGTACCAAGAGACCCAGTACTTC
CAVSQYQETQYF